Shown below are 14 T cell receptor beta chains from a single sample sequenced in a study of shared clonotypes between healthy human individuals. Sequencing was performed with immunoSEQ multiplex PCR; in TCRdb, only in-frame clones are kept and a portion is missing. The sample shows hundreds of thousands of clones, approximately 80% of them seen only once. The material sequenced was PBMCs. The receptor source for this set is a woman aged 40 to 50 in good health. Some clones in this sample may be carry-over from other donors' samples.

As concerns this clone: This is likely an artifact of a read error, given a far larger clone one base away. Distinct nucleotide sequences in the sample also encode this CDR3. This chain joins TRBV29-1 and TRBJ2-2; tentatively, D is TRBD1 (6 bases). Trimming left V 6 bases short and J 4 bases short, with 12 bases between. The CDR3 covers 13 residues. CDR1 and CDR2 (germline): SQVTM, ANQGSEA. The CDR3 spells CSVDMTGTGELFF. In DNA, the CDR3 is TGCAGCGTCGACATGACAGGCACCGGGGAGCTGTTTTTT.

This clone was recorded a few times. CDR3 residues: CASAYTGTGSYEQYF. The CDR3, as DNA: TGTGCCAGCGCCTACACCGGGACAGGGTCCTACGAGCAGTACTTC. The V call is TRBV6-5, the J call TRBJ2-7, with TRBD1 identical over 9 bases. This CDR3 comprises 15 residues. The trim removed 8 bases at V and 1 base at J, leaving 9 bases unmatched. Looked up from germline, CDR1 is MNHEY and CDR2 is SVGAGI.

V usage is TRBV9 and J usage is TRBJ2-5; the match to TRBD2 covers 13 bases. The J segment lost 11 bases and the V segment lost 4 bases, leaving 5 bases of the junction unmatched. This CDR3 is 13 amino acids long. In germline, CDR1 is SGDLS, CDR2 YYNGEE. The chain's CDR3 is CASSKGLAGAQYF. CDR3 DNA sequence: TGTGCCAGCAGCAAAGGACTAGCGGGGGCACAGTACTTC.

This chain joins TRBV4-2 and TRBJ2-1; no firm D call. Deletions cut 1 base from V and 5 bases from J, with 12 bases between. The CDR3 runs 15 residues. Germline V gene data show CDR1 as LGHNA and CDR2 as YNFKEQ. This CDR3 is CASSQGTNHDNEQFF. The CDR3 DNA follows: TGTGCCAGCAGCCAAGGGACGAACCACGACAATGAGCAGTTCTTC.

About this clone itself: With a far larger clone one base away, a read error is the likely cause. Other DNA variants within this sample encode the same CDR3. The chain couples TRBV9 to TRBJ1-1; possible D gene TRBD1, 6 bases. Germline V gene data show CDR1 as SGDLS and CDR2 as YYNGEE. The CDR3 contains 13 residues. The CDR3 is CASSVARDTEAFF. CDR3 sequence (DNA): TGTGCCAGCAGCGTAGCAAGGGACACCGAAGCTTTCTTT.

This rearrangement joins TRBV21-1 to TRBJ2-7; no check of the table's D call, TRBD1, against the DNA was made. TRBV21-1 is designated a pseudogene. The CDR3 runs to 16 residues. The CDR3 is CASSAREGHRLHEQYF. The CDR3 DNA follows: TGTGCCAGCAGCGCTCGAGAGGGACATCGTTTGCACGAGCAGTACTTC.

Notes on this clone: It differs at one base from a far larger clone, so likely a read error. The V gene is TRBV28, the J gene TRBJ2-5; TRBD1 or TRBD2 may be the D gene (5 bases each). V dropped 6 bases and J dropped 7 bases, with 18 bases sitting between them. Germline V gene lookup returns CDR1 MDHEN and CDR2 SYDVKM. The CDR3 has 14 residues. For the CDR3, the DNA is TGTGCCAGCAGCGGCCACGGGGCATACGCGACCCAGTACTTC. Protein product: CASSGHGAYATQYF.

This clone has only a few counts. This chain connects TRBV9 to TRBJ2-6, with TRBD1 matching 8 bases. This CDR3 spans 20 amino acids. Germline lookup yields CDR1 SGDLS and CDR2 YYNGEE. J gave up 0 bases and V 2 bases, and 13 bases lay outside the gene matches. The CDR3 bases are TGTGCCAGCAGCGTGAGTATTAGGACAGGGAGCGCCTCTGGGGCCAACGTCCTGACTTTC. Encoded protein: CASSVSIRTGSASGANVLTF.

With regard to this clone: This could be a read error, since a much larger clone is one nucleotide away. This chain uses TRBV6-5 with TRBJ2-5; 8 positions agree with TRBD2. Germline V lookup: CDR1 MNHEY, CDR2 SVGAGI. This CDR3 comprises 14 residues. For the CDR3, the DNA is TGTGCCGGCAGTTTTAGCGGGGAGGGGGTGACCCAGTACTTC. Amino acid sequence: CAGSFSGEGVTQYF.

The gene calls are TRBV4-3 and TRBJ2-5; 7 positions agree with TRBD2. Losses at the gene ends were 1 base for V and 5 bases for J; bases not matched to a gene: 7. This CDR3 has 15 residues. Germline lookup yields CDR1 LGHNA and CDR2 YSLEER. This CDR3 reads CASSQAGGGRETQYF. For the CDR3, the DNA is TGCGCCAGCAGCCAAGCGGGGGGAGGCAGGGAGACCCAGTACTTC.

This clone has ten or more counts. V is TRBV6-1 and J is TRBJ1-5; D gene uncertain. The V gene's germline CDR1 is MNHNS and CDR2 SASEGT. V lost 2 bases and J 6 bases, leaving 14 bases between the germline ends. CDR3 size: 15 residues. The DNA for the CDR3 is TGTGCCAGCAGTGAAACCAGTGCAGGTAGTCAGCCCCAGCATTTT. Protein: CASSETSAGSQPQHF.

This clone has only one observation. CDR3 amino acids: CASSLVRGGQQFF. The CDR3 coding sequence is TGTGCCAGCAGTTTAGTCAGGGGGGGTCAACAGTTCTTC. This chain connects TRBV27 to TRBJ2-1, with D perhaps given as TRBD1 or TRBD2 (7 bases each). V gave up 2 bases and J gave up 13 bases, with 15 bases separating them. The CDR3 length is 13 residues. The germline gives CDR1 MNHEY, CDR2 SMNVEV (reference sequence).

The V and J genes are TRBV5-5 and TRBJ2-1, with D uncertain. Per the germline V gene, CDR1 is SGHKS and CDR2 is YYEKEE (reference sequence). The CDR3 length is 13 residues. Trimming stripped 0 bases from V and 9 bases from J, with 10 bases between. CDR3 amino acids: CASSLGALGEQFF. The DNA for the CDR3 is TGTGCCAGCAGCTTGGGAGCCCTGGGTGAGCAGTTCTTC. The full variable domain, with the rest looked up from reference TRBV5-5 and TRBJ2-1, is DAGVTQSPTHLIKTRGQQVTLRCSPISGHKSVSWYQQVLGQGPQFIFQYYEKEERGRGNFPDRFSARQFPNYSSELNVNALLLGDSALYLCASSLGALGEQFFGPGTRLTVL.

V gene TRBV28 combines with J gene TRBJ1-2; TRBD1 might be the D (6 bases). V shed 5 bases and J shed 4 bases, with 14 bases lying between them. CDR3 length equals 14 residues. The germline CDR1 and CDR2 sequences are MDHEN and SYDVKM. The CDR3: CASSTRTAVYGYTF. CDR3 bases: TGTGCCAGCAGTACCCGGACAGCCGTCTATGGCTACACCTTC.